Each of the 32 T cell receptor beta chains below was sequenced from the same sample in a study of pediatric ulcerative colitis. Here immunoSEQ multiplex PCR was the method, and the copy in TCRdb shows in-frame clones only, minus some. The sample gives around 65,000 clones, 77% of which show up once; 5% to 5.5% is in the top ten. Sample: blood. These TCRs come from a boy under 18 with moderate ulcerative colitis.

The CDR3 DNA reads as TGTGCCAGTAGTATAACGGCGGACTCCTACAATGAGCAGTTCTTC. This codes for CASSITADSYNEQFF. This chain links TRBV19 with TRBJ2-1; D is unresolved. The CDR3 loop spans 15 amino acids. Germline V CDR1 and CDR2: LNHDA, SQIVND (reference sequence). Trimming stripped 2 bases from V and 0 bases from J, with 8 bases between.

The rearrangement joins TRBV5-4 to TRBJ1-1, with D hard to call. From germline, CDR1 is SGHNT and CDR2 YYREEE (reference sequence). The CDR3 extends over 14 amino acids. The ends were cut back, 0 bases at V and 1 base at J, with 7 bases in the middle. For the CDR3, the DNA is TGTGCCAGCAGCTTGGAACAGCCGAACACTGAAGCTTTCTTT. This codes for CASSLEQPNTEAFF.

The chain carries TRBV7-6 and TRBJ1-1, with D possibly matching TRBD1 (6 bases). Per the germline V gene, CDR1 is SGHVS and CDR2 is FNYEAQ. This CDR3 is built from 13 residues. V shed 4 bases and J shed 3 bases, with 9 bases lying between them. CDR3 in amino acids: CASSSQGYTEAFF. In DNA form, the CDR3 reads TGTGCCAGCAGCTCACAGGGTTACACTGAAGCTTTCTTT.

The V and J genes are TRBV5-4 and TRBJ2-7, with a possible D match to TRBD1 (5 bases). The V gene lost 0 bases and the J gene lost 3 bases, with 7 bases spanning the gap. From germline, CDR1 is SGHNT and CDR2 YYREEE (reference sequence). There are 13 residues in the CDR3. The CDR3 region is CASSLGRVYEQYF. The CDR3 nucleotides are TGTGCCAGCAGCTTGGGCAGGGTCTACGAGCAGTACTTC.

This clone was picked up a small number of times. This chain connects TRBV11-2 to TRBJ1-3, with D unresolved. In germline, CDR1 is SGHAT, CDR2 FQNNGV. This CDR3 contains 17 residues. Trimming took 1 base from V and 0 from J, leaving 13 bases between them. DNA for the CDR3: TGTGCCAGCAGCTTAGGACGACGAGAAGTCTCTGGAAACACCATATATTTT. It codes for CASSLGRREVSGNTIYF. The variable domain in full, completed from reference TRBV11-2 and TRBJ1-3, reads EAGVAQSPRYKIIEKRQSVAFWCNPISGHATLYWYQQILGQGPKLLIQFQNNGVVDDSQLPKDRFSAERLKGVDSTLKIQPAKLEDSAVYLCASSLGRREVSGNTIYFGEGSWLTVV.

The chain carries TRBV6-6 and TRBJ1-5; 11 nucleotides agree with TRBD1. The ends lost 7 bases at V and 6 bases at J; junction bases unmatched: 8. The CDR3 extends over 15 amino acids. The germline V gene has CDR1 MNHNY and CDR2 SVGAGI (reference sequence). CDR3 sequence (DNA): TGTGCCAGCACCCCCCGGACAGGGGGCACTCAGCCCCAGCATTTT. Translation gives CASTPRTGGTQPQHF.

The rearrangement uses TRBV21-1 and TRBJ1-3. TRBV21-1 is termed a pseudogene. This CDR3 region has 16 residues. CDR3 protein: CASSKEKPYSGNTIYF. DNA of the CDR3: TGTGCCAGCAGCAAAGAAAAGCCTTACTCTGGAAACACCATATATTTT.

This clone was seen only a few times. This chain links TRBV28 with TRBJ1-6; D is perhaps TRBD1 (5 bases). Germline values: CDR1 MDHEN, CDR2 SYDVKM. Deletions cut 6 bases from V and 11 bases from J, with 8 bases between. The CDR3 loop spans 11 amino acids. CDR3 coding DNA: TGTGCCAGCAGCCAGGGCGCACCCCTCCACTTT. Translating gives CASSQGAPLHF.

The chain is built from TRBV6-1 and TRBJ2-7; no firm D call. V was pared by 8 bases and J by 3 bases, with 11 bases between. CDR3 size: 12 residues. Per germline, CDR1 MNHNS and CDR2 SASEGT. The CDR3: CASSHSYYEQYF. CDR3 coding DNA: TGTGCCAGCTCACACAGCTACTACGAGCAGTACTTC.

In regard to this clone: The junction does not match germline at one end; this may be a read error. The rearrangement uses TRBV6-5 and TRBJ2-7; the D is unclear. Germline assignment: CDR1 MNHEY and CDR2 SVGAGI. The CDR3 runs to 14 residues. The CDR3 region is CASSNSVGSYEQYF. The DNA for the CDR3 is TGTGCCAGCAGTAACTCCGTCGGTTCCTACGAGCAGTACTTC.

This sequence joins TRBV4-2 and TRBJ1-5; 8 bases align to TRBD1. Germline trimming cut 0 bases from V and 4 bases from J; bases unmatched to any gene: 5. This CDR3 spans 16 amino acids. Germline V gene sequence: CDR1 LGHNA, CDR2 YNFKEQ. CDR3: CASSQDRGRGNQPQHF. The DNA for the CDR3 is TGTGCCAGCAGCCAAGACAGGGGGCGAGGGAATCAGCCCCAGCATTTT.

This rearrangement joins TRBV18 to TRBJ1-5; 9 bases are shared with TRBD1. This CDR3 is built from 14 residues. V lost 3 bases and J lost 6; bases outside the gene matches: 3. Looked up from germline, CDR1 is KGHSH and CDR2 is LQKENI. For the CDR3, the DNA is TGTGCCAGCTCACCCACGGGACAGGGTCAGCCCCAGCATTTT. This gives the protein CASSPTGQGQPQHF.

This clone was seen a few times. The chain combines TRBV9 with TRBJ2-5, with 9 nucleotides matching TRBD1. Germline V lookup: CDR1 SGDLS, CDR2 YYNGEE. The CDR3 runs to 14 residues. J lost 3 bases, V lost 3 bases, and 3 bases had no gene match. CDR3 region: CASSAGQGEETQYF. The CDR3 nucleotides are TGTGCCAGCAGCGCGGGACAGGGCGAAGAGACCCAGTACTTC.

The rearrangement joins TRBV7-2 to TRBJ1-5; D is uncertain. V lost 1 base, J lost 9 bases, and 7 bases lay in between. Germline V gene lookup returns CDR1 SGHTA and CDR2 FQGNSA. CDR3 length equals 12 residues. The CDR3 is CASSLEGMPQHF. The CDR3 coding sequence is TGTGCCAGCAGCTTAGAGGGAATGCCCCAGCATTTT.

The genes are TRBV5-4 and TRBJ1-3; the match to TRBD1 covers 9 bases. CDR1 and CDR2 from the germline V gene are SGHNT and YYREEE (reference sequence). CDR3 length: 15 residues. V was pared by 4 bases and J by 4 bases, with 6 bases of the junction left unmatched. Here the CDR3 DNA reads TGTGCCAGCAGCATACAGGGGGCGCCAGGAAACACCATATATTTT. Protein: CASSIQGAPGNTIYF.

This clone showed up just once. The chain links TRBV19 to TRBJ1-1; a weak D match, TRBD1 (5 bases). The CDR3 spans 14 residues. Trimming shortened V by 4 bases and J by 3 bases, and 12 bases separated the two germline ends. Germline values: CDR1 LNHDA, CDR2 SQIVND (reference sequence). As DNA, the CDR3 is TGTGCCAGTAGTAGCGGGGGTCCTGACACTGAAGCTTTCTTT. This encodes CASSSGGPDTEAFF.

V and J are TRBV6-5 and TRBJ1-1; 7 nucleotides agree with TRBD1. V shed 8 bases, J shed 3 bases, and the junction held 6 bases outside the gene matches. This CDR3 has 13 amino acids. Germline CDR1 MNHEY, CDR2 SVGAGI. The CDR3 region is CASQGGRDTEAFF. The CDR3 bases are TGTGCCAGCCAGGGGGGGAGGGACACTGAAGCTTTCTTT.

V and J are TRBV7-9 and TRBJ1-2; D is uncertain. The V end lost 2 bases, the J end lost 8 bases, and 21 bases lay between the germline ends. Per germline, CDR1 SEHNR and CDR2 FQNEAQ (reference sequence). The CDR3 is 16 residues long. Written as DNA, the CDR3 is TGTGCCAGCAGCTTAACGATGTGGGAGACCCAAAAAGGCTACACCTTC. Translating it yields CASSLTMWETQKGYTF.

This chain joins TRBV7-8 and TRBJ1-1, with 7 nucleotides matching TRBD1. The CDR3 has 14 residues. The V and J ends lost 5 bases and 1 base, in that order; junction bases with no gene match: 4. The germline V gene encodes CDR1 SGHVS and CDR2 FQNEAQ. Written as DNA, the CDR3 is TGTGCCAGCAGCACCCAGGGGGGGAACACTGAAGCTTTCTTT. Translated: CASSTQGGNTEAFF.

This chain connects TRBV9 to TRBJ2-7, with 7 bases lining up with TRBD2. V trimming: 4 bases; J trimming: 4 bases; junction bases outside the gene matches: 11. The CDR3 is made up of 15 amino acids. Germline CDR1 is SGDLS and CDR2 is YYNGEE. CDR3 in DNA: TGTGCCAGCAGCCCCAGGACTAGTCCACAGTACGAGCAGTACTTC. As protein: CASSPRTSPQYEQYF.

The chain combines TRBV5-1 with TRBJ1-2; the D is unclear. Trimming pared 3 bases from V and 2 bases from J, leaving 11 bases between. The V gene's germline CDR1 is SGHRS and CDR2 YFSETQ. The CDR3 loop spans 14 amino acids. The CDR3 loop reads CASSSRTDNYGYTF. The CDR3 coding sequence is TGCGCCAGCAGCTCTAGGACTGACAACTATGGCTACACCTTC.

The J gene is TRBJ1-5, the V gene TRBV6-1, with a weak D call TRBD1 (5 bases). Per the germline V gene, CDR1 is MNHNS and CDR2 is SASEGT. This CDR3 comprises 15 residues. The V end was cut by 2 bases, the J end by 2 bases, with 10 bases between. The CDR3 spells CASSELLGGNQPQHF. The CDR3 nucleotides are TGTGCCAGCAGTGAATTACTAGGGGGCAATCAGCCCCAGCATTTT.

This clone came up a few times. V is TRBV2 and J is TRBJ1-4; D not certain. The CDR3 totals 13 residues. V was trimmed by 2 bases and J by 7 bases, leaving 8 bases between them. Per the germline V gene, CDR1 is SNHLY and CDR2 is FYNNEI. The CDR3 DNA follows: TGTGCCAGCAGTGAAAGACGGAGTGAAAAACTGTTTTTT. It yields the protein CASSERRSEKLFF.

In DNA, the CDR3 is TGTGCCAGCAGGGGGACGTCCTACGAGCAGTACTTC. Translation: CASRGTSYEQYF. The chain is built from TRBV6-5 and TRBJ2-7, with D perhaps given as TRBD1 or TRBD2 (5 bases each). Trimming removed 6 bases from V and 1 base from J, with 7 bases in between. The CDR3 consists of 12 residues. The germline gives CDR1 MNHEY, CDR2 SVGAGI.

The CDR3 bases are TGCAGTGCTAGTCTAGATACGCAGTATTTT. It encodes CSASLDTQYF. V is TRBV20-1 and J is TRBJ2-3; unclear D gene. The CDR3 covers 10 residues. Germline V gene data show CDR1 as DFQATT and CDR2 as SNEGSKA (reference sequence). V was pared by 3 bases and J by 5 bases, with 3 bases between.

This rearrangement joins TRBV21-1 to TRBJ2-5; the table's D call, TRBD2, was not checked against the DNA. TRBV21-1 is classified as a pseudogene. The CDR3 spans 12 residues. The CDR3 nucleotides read TGTGCCAGCAGCCCTGTCTCGGAGACCCAGTACTTC. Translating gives CASSPVSETQYF.

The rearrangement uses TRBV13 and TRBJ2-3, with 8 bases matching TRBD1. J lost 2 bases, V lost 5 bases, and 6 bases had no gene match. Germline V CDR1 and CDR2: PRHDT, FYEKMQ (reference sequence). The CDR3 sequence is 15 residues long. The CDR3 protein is CASSKRTGNTDTQYF. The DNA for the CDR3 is TGTGCCAGCAGCAAGAGGACAGGGAACACAGATACGCAGTATTTT.

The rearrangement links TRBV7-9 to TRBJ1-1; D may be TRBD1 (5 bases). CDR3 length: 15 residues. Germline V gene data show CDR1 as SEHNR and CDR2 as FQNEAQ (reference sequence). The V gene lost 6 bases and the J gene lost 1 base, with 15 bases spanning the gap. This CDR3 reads CASRFMRRGNTEAFF. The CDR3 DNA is TGTGCCAGCAGATTCATGAGAAGGGGGAACACTGAAGCTTTCTTT.

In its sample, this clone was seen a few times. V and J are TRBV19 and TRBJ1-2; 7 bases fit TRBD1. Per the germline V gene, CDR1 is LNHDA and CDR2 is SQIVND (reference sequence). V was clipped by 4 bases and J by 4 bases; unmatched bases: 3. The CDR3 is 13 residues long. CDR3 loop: CASSTQGSYGYTF. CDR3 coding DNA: TGTGCCAGTAGTACACAGGGGTCCTATGGCTACACCTTC.

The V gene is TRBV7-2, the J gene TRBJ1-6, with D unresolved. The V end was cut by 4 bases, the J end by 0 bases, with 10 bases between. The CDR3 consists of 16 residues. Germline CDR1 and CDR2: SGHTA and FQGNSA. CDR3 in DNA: TGTGCCAGCAGCTCCCCTGAGGGCTCCTATAATTCACCCCTCCACTTT. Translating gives CASSSPEGSYNSPLHF.

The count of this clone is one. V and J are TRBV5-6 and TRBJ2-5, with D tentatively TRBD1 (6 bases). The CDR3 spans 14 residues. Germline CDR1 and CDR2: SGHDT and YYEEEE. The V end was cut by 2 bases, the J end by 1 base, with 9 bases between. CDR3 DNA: TGTGCCAGCAGCTTTAAACAGGGCCAAGAGACCCAGTACTTC. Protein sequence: CASSFKQGQETQYF.

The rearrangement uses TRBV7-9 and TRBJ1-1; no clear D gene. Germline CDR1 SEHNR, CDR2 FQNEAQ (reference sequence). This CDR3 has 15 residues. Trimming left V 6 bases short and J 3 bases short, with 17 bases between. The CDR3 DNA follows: TGTGCCAGCAGTTACCCGACCCAACGGGACACTGAAGCTTTCTTT. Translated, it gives CASSYPTQRDTEAFF. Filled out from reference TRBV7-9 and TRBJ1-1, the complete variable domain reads DTGVSQNPRHKITKRGQNVTFRCDPISEHNRLYWYRQTLGQGPEFLTYFQNEAQLEKSRLLSDRFSAERPKGSFSTLEIQRTEQGDSAMYLCASSYPTQRDTEAFFGQGTRLTVV.